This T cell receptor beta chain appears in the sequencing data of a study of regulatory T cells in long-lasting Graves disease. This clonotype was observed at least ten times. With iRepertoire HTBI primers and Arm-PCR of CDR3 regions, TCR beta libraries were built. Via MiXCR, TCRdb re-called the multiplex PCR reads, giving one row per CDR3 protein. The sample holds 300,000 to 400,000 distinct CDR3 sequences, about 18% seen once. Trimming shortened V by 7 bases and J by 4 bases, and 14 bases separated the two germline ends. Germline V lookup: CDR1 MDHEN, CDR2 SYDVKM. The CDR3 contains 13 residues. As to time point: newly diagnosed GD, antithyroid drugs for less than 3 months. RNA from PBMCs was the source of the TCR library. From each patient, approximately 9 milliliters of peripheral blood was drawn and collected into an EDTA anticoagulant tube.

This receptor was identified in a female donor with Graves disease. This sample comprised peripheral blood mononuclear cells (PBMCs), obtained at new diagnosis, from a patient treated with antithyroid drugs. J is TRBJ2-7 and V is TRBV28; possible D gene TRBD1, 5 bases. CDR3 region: CASNGQGSYEQYF. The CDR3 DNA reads TGTGCCAGCAACGGGCAGGGTTCGTACGAGCAGTACTTC.